The clone carrying this T cell receptor (beta chain) was observed once. Its specificity is not known. The record originates from a study of cytomegalovirus exposure and HLA in healthy donors. Study results and caveats: Most TCR sequences were rare, but some public TCRs occurred in many donors.

Some clones are missing from TCRdb's copy, which holds only in-frame ones; the method was immunoSEQ multiplex PCR. The data show around 150,000 clones, around 96% seen once. The CDR3 contains 15 residues. The germline V gene has CDR1 LNHNV and CDR2 YYDKDF (reference sequence). Unmatched junction bases numbered 13, after V lost 5 bases and J lost 10 bases. The receptor was derived from a woman between 18 and 29 years old in good health and CMV-seronegative. The rearrangement links TRBV15 to TRBJ1-4; 7 bases are shared with TRBD1. Sequencing was carried out using PBMCs. CDR3 nucleotide sequence: TGTGCCACCAGCGAGGGAGACAGGGCCCTTGGAAAACTGTTTTTT. It specifies CATSEGDRALGKLFF.